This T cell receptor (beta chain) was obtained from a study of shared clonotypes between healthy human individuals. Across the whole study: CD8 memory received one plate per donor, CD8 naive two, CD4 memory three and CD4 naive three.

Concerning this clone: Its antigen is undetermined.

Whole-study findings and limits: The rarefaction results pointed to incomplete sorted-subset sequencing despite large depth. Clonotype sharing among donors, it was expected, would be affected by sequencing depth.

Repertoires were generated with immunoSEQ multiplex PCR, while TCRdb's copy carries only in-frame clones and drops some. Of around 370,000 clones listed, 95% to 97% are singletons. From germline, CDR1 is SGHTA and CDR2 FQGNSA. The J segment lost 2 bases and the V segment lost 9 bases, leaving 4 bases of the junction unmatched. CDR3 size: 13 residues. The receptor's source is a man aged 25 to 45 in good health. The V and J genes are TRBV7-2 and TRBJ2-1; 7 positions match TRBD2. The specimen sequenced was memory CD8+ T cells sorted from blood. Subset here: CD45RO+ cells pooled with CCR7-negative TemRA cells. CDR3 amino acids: CASATSAYNEQFF. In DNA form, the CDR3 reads TGTGCCAGTGCAACTAGCGCCTACAATGAGCAGTTCTTC.